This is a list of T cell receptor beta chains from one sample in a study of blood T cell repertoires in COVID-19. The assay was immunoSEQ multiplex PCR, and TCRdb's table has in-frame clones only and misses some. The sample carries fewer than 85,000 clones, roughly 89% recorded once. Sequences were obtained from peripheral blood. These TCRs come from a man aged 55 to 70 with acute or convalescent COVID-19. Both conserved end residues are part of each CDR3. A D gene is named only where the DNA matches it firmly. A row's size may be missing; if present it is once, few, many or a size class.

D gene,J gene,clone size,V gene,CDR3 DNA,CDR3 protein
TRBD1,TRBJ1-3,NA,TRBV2,TGTGCCAGCAGTGAAGCGTTTGACAGGGGTTGGGAAAACACCATATATTTT,CASSEAFDRGWENTIYF
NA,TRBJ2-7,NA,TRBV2,TGTGCCAGTGAGCCCCCGGGGGACTACGAGCAGTACTTC,CASEPPGDYEQYF
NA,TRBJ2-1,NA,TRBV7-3,TGTGCCAGCAGCGAACAGGGTATCGACAATGAGCAGTTCTTC,CASSEQGIDNEQFF
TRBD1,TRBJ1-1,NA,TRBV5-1,TGCGCCAGCAGCGTACAGGGGTATGACACTGAAGCTTTCTTT,CASSVQGYDTEAFF
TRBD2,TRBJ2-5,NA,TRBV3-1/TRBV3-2,TGTGCCAGCAGCCCAACGACTAGCGGGGGGGCGAAGACCCAGTACTTC,CASSPTTSGGAKTQYF
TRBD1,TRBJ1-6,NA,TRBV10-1,TGCGCCAGCAGTGTGACAGGGGGTAATTCACCCCTCCACTTT,CASSVTGGNSPLHF
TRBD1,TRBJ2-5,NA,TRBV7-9,TGTGCCAGCAGCCCCGGGACAGTCCGGGAGACCCAGTACTTC,CASSPGTVRETQYF
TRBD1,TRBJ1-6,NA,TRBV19,TGTGCCTCCGGACAGGTTAATTCACCCCTCCACTTT,CASGQVNSPLHF
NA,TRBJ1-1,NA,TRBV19,TGTGCCAGTAGTATAGTAGGCAGGGACACTGAAGCTTTCTTT,CASSIVGRDTEAFF
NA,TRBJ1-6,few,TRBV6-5,TGTGCCAGCAGTTACGGGGGCAGGGGTGGCTCACCCCTCCACTTT,CASSYGGRGGSPLHF
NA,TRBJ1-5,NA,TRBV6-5,TGTGCCAGCAGTTACGACAGGCTCGGTCAGCCCCAGCATTTT,CASSYDRLGQPQHF